This entry is about one TCR beta chain. Its matching antigen is unknown. The source of the sample is a study of shared clonotypes between healthy human individuals. Original processing methods: Junction-only immunoSEQ data arrived without quality scores, meaning filtering differed. Using immunoSEQ multiplex PCR, the repertoire was profiled, and TCRdb retains in-frame clones only, with some absent. V and J calls and clone size are those listed in that table; D and trimming were worked out from the DNA. Counted here are about 1.1 million clones, approximately 80% occurring once; the ten biggest clones make up 0.85% to 1%. The germline CDR1 and CDR2 sequences are KGHSH and LQKENI. V was trimmed by 3 bases and J by 4 bases, leaving 12 bases between them. The CDR3 sequence is 14 residues long. Study-level results: Estimated richness values were generally larger in naive subsets than in memory subsets. Some clonotypes were shared by all four sorted-subset donors, while others were not shared. The non-shared ones had lower generation probabilities than the shared ones.

Sequencing was carried out using memory CD4+ T cells from PBMCs. The subset here: CD45RA-negative fraction. The sequence was obtained from a man aged 18 to 35 in good health. Some clones in this sample may be carry-over from other donors' samples. The chain has TRBV18 and TRBJ1-2; D may be TRBD1 (6 bases). The CDR3 here is CASSPLQGTYGYTF. The CDR3 nucleotides read TGTGCCAGCTCACCTCTTCAGGGGACCTATGGCTACACCTTC.